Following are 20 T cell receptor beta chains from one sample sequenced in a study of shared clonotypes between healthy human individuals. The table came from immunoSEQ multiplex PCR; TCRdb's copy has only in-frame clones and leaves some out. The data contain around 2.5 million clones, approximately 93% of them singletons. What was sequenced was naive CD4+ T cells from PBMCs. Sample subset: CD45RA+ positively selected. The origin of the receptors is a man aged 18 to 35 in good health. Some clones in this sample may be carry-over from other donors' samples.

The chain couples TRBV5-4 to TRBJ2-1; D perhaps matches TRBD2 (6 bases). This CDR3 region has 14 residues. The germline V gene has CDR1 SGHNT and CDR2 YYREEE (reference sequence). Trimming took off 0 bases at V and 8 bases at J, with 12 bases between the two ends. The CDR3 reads CASSLGGLPHEQFF. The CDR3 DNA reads TGTGCCAGCAGCTTGGGGGGACTCCCCCATGAGCAGTTCTTC.

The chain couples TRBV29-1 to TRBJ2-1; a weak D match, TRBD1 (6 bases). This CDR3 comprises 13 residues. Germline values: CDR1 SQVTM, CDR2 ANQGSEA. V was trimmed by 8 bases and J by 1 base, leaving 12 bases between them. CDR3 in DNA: TGCAGCTCCCGACAGGAATCCTACAATGAGCAGTTCTTC. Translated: CSSRQESYNEQFF.

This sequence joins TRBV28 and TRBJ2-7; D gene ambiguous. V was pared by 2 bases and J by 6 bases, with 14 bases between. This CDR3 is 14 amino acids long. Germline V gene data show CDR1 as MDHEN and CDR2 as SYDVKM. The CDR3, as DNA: TGTGCCAGCAGTTTAATTAGTATATTGGGCGAGCAGTACTTC. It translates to CASSLISILGEQYF.

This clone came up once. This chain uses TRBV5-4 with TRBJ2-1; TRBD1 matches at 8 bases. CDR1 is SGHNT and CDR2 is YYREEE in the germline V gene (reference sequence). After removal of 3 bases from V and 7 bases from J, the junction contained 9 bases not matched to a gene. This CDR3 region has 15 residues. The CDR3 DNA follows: TGTGCCAGCAGCTGGGGACAGGCCGGGGGAAATGAGCAGTTCTTC. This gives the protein CASSWGQAGGNEQFF.

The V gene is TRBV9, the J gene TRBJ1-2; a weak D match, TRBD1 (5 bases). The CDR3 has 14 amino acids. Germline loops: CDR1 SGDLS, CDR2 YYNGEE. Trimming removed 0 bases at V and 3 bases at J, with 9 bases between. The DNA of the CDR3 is TGTGCCAGCAGCGTAGCAGGGCGCCACTATGGCTACACCTTC. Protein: CASSVAGRHYGYTF.

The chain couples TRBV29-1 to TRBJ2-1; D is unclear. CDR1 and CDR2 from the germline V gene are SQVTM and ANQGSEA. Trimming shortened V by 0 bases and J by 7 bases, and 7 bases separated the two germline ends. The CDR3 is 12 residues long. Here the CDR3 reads CSVEDQLNEQFF. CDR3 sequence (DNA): TGCAGCGTTGAAGATCAGCTAAATGAGCAGTTCTTC.

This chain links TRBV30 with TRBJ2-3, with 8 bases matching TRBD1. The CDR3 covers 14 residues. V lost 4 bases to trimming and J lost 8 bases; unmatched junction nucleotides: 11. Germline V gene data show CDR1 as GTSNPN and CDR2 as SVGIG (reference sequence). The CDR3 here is CAWIPDRGWGTQYF. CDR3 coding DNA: TGTGCCTGGATTCCTGACAGGGGCTGGGGTACGCAGTATTTT.

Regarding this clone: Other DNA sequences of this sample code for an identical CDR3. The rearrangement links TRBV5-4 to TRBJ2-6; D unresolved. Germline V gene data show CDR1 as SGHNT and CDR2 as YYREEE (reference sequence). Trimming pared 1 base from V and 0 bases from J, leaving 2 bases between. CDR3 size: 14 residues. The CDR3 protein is CASSLSSGANVLTF. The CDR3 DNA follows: TGTGCCAGCAGCTTGTCCTCTGGGGCCAACGTCCTGACTTTC.

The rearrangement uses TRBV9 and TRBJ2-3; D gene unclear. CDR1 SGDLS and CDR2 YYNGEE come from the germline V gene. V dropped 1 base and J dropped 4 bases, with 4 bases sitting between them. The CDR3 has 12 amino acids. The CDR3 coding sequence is TGTGCCAGCAGCGTACGGCCAGATACGCAGTATTTT. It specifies CASSVRPDTQYF.

This CDR3 is CASRLGKGWTGELFF. The CDR3, as DNA: TGTGCCAGCAGGTTGGGGAAGGGGTGGACCGGGGAGCTGTTTTTT. The chain links TRBV7-8 to TRBJ2-2; maybe TRBD1 (5 bases). The CDR3 consists of 15 residues. Between the trimmed V and J ends, which lost 6 bases and 5 bases, there was a span of 16 bases. Per the germline V gene, CDR1 is SGHVS and CDR2 is FQNEAQ.

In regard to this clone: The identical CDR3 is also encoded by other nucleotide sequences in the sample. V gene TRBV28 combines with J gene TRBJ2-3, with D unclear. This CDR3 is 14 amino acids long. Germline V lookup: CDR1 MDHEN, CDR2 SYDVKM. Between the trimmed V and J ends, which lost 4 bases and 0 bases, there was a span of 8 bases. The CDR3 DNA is TGTGCCAGCAGTTCCTTAGCAAGCACAGATACGCAGTATTTT. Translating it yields CASSSLASTDTQYF.

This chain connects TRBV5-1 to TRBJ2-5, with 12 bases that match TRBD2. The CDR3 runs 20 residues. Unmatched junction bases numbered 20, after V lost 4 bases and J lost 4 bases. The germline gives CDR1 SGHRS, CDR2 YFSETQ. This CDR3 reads CASSIRSSGRASGSGETQYF. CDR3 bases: TGCGCCAGCAGCATCAGGTCTAGCGGGAGGGCCTCGGGTTCGGGAGAGACCCAGTACTTC.

CDR3 nucleotide sequence: TGTGCCAGCAGTACAACCATGACAGTCCCTAACTATGGCTACACCTTC. Encoded protein: CASSTTMTVPNYGYTF. V is TRBV28 and J is TRBJ1-2; D may be TRBD1 (5 bases). V lost 5 bases and J 0 bases, leaving 16 bases between the germline ends. This CDR3 region has 16 residues. From germline, CDR1 is MDHEN and CDR2 SYDVKM.

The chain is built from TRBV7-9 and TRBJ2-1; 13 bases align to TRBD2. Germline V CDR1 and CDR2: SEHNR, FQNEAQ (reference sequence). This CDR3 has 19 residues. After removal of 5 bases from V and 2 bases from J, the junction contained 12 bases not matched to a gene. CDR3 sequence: CASSRPGLAGVETYNEQFF. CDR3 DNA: TGTGCCAGCAGCCGACCCGGACTAGCGGGAGTGGAGACCTACAATGAGCAGTTCTTC.

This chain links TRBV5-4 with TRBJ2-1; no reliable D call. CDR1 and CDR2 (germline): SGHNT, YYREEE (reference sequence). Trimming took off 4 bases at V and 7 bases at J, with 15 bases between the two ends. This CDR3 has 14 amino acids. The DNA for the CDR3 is TGTGCCAGCAGCCTACCCATCGGCAAAAATGAGCAGTTCTTC. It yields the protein CASSLPIGKNEQFF.

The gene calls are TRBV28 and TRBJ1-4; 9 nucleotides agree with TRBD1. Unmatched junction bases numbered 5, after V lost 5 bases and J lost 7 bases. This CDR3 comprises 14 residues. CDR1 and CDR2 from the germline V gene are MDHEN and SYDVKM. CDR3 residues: CASSRQGVGEKLFF. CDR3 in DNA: TGTGCCAGCAGTAGACAGGGGGTTGGTGAAAAACTGTTTTTT. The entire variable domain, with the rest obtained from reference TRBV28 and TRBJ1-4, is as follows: DVKVTQSSRYLVKRTGEKVFLECVQDMDHENMFWYRQDPGLGLRLIYFSYDVKMKEKGDIPEGYSVSREKKERFSLILESASTNQTSMYLCASSRQGVGEKLFFGSGTQLSVL.

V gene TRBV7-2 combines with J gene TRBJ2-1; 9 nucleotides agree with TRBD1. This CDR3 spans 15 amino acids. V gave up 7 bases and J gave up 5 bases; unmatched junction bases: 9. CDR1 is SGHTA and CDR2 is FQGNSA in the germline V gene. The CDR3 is CASTWGRTGDNEQFF. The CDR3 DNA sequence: TGTGCCAGCACTTGGGGCCGGACAGGGGACAATGAGCAGTTCTTC.

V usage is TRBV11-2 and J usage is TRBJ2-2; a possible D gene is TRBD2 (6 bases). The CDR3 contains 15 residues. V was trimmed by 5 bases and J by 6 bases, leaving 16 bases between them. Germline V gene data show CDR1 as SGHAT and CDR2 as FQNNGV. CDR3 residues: CASSQPLAEPGELFF. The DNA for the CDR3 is TGTGCCAGCAGCCAACCCTTAGCGGAACCCGGGGAGCTGTTTTTT. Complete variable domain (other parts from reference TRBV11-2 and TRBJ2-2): EAGVAQSPRYKIIEKRQSVAFWCNPISGHATLYWYQQILGQGPKLLIQFQNNGVVDDSQLPKDRFSAERLKGVDSTLKIQPAKLEDSAVYLCASSQPLAEPGELFFGEGSRLTVL.

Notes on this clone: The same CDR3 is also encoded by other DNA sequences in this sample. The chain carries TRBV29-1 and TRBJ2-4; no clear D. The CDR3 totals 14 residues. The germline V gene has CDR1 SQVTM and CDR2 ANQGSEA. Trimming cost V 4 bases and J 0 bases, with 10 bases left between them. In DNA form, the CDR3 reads TGCAGCGTTGTGGGCGTTCTAGCCAAAAACATTCAGTACTTC. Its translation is CSVVGVLAKNIQYF.

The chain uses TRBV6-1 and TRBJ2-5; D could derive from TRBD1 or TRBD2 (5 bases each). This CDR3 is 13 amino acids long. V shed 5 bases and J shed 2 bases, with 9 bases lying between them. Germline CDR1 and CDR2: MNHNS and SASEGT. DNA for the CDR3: TGTGCCAGCAGTTATGAGGGGCAAGAGACCCAGTACTTC. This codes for CASSYEGQETQYF.